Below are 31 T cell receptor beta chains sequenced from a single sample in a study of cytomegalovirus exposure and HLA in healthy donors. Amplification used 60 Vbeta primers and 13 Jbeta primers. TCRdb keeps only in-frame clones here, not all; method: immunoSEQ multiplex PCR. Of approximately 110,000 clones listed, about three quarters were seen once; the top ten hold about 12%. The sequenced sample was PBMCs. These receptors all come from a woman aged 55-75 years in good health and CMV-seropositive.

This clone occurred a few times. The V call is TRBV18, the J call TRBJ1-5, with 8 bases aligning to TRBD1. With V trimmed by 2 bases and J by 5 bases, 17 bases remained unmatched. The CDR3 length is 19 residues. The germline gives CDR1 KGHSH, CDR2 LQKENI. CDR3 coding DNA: TGTGCCAGCTCACCATCATCGTCGACCGGGACAGGAGGCTATCAGCCCCAGCATTTT. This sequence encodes CASSPSSSTGTGGYQPQHF.

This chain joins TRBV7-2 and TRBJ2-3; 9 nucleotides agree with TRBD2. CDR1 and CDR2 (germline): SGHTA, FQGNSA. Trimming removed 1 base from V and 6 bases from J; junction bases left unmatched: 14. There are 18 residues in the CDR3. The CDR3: CASSLGAIGGRARDTQYF. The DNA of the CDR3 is TGTGCCAGCAGCTTAGGGGCCATTGGCGGGAGGGCGAGGGATACGCAGTATTTT.

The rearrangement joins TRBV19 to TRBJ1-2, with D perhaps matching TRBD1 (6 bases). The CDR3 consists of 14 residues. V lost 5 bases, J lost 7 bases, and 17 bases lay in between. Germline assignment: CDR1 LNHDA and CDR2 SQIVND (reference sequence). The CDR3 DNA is TGTGCCAGTAGTCCATTCCCCACAGGGTCTGGCTACACCTTC. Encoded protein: CASSPFPTGSGYTF.

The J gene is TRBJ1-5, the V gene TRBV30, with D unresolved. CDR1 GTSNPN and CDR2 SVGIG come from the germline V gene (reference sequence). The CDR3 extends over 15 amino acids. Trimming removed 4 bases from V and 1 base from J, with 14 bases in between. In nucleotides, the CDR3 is TGTGCCTGGAACCGTGGAGCCCCGAGCAATCAGCCCCAGCATTTT. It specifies CAWNRGAPSNQPQHF. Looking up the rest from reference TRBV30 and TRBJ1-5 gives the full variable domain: SQTIHQWPATLVQPVGSPLSLECTVEGTSNPNLYWYRQAAGRGLQLLFYSVGIGQISSEVPQNLSASRPQDRQFILSSKKLLLSDSGFYLCAWNRGAPSNQPQHFGDGTRLSIL.

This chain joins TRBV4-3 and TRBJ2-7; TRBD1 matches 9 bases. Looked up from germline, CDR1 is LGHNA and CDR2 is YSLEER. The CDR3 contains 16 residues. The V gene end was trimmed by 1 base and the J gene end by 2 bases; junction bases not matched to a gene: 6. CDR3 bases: TGCGCCAGCAGCCAAGGAACGGGACAGGGAACCTACGAGCAGTACTTC. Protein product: CASSQGTGQGTYEQYF.

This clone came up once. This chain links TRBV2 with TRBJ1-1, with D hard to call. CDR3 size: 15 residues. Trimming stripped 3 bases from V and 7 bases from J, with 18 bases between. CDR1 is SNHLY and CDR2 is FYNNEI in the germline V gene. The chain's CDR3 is CASSEATARAIEAFF. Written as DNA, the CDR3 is TGTGCCAGCAGTGAGGCAACGGCCAGAGCGATTGAAGCTTTCTTT. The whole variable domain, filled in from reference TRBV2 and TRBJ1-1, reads EPEVTQTPSHQVTQMGQEVILRCVPISNHLYFYWYRQILGQKVEFLVSFYNNEISEKSEIFDDQFSVERPDGSNFTLKIRSTKLEDSAMYFCASSEATARAIEAFFGQGTRLTVV.

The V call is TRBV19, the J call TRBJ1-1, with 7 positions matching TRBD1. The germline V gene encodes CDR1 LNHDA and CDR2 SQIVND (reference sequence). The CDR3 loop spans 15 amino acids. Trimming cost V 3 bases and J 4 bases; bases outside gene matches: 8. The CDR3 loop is CASSIKRGRVTEAFF. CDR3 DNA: TGTGCCAGTAGTATTAAGAGGGGGCGCGTCACTGAAGCTTTCTTT.

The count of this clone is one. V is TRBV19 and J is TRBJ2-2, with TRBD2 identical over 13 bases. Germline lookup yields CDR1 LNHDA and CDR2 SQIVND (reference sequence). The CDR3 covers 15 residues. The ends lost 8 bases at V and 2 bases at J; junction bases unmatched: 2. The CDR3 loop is CASRTSGSNTGELFF. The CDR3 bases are TGTGCCAGTCGGACTAGCGGGAGTAACACCGGGGAGCTGTTTTTT.

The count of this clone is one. The CDR3 region is CATSRERGGGETQYF. The CDR3 DNA reads as TGTGCCACCAGCAGAGAACGGGGGGGCGGGGAGACCCAGTACTTC. The chain employs TRBV15 and TRBJ2-5; 8 nucleotides line up with TRBD2. This CDR3 spans 15 amino acids. V lost 0 bases, J lost 5 bases, and 5 bases stayed unmatched. The V gene's germline CDR1 is LNHNV and CDR2 YYDKDF (reference sequence).

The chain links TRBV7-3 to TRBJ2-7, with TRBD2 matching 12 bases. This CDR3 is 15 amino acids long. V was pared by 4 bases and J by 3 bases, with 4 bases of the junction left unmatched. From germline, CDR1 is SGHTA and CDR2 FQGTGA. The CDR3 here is CASSSGLAGDYEQYF. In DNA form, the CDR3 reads TGTGCCAGCAGCTCGGGACTAGCGGGCGACTACGAGCAGTACTTC.

The DNA for the CDR3 is TGTGCCAGCAGCTTAGCTGGGACAGGGTATGGCTACACCTTC. Translated, it gives CASSLAGTGYGYTF. The V call is TRBV7-2, the J call TRBJ1-2; 9 positions agree with TRBD1. This CDR3 region has 14 residues. The trim removed 0 bases at V and 5 bases at J, leaving 1 base unmatched. Germline CDR1 is SGHTA and CDR2 is FQGNSA.

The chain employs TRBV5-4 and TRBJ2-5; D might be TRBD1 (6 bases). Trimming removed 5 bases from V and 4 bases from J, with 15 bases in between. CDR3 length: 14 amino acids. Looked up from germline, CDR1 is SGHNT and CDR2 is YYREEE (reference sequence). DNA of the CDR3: TGTGCCAGCAGTATACAGGGAAGCTCAGAGACCCAGTACTTC. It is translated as CASSIQGSSETQYF. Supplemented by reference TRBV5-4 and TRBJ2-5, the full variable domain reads ETGVTQSPTHLIKTRGQQVTLRCSSQSGHNTVSWYQQALGQGPQFIFQYYREEENGRGNFPPRFSGLQFPNYSSELNVNALELDDSALYLCASSIQGSSETQYFGPGTRLLVL.

CDR3 DNA sequence: TGTGCCAGCAACCAGGACAGGGGGGTAGAGGAGCAGTTCTTC. Residues: CASNQDRGVEEQFF. The chain joins TRBV27 to TRBJ2-1; 10 positions match TRBD1. The CDR3 is made up of 14 amino acids. Trimming cost V 7 bases and J 10 bases; bases outside gene matches: 10. CDR1 and CDR2 (germline): MNHEY, SMNVEV (reference sequence).

The CDR3 here is CASSMTSGRAWETQYF. As DNA, the CDR3 is TGTGCCAGTAGTATGACTAGCGGGAGGGCCTGGGAGACCCAGTACTTC. The J gene is TRBJ2-5, the V gene TRBV19; 14 nucleotides align to TRBD2. V was pared by 3 bases and J by 5 bases, with 5 bases of the junction left unmatched. The CDR3 runs 16 residues. The germline V gene encodes CDR1 LNHDA and CDR2 SQIVND (reference sequence).

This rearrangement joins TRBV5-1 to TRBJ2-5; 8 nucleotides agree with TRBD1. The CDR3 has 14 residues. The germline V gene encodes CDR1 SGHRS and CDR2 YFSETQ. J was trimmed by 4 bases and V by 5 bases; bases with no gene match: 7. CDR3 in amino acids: CASSTDRGGETQYF. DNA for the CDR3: TGCGCCAGCAGTACTGACAGGGGTGGAGAGACCCAGTACTTC. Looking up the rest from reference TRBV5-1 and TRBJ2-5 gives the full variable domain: KAGVTQTPRYLIKTRGQQVTLSCSPISGHRSVSWYQQTPGQGLQFLFEYFSETQRNKGNFPGRFSGRQFSNSRSEMNVSTLELGDSALYLCASSTDRGGETQYFGPGTRLLVL.

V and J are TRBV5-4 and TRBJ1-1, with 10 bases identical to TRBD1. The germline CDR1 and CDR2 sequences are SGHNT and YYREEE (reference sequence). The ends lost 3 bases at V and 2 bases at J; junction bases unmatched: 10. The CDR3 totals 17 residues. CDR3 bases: TGTGCCAGCAGCTCCCGGGACAGGGGTCTAAGAAACACTGAAGCTTTCTTT. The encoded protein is CASSSRDRGLRNTEAFF.

The CDR3 here is CASSPVAGASGYEQYF. The CDR3 DNA follows: TGCGCCAGCAGCCCCGTTGCGGGGGCTAGCGGGTACGAGCAGTACTTC. The chain is built from TRBV5-1 and TRBJ2-7; 8 nucleotides match TRBD2. Trimming cost V 4 bases and J 4 bases; bases outside gene matches: 13. This CDR3 region has 16 residues. The germline CDR1 and CDR2 sequences are SGHRS and YFSETQ. Full variable domain (remainder filled in from reference TRBV5-1 and TRBJ2-7): KAGVTQTPRYLIKTRGQQVTLSCSPISGHRSVSWYQQTPGQGLQFLFEYFSETQRNKGNFPGRFSGRQFSNSRSEMNVSTLELGDSALYLCASSPVAGASGYEQYFGPGTRLTVT.

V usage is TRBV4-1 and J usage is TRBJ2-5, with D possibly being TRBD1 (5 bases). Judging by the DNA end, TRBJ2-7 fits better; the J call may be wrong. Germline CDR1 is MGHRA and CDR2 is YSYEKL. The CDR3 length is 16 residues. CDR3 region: CASSQSPWTTLDEQYF. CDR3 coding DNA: TGCGCCAGCAGCCAATCCCCCTGGACAACGCTGGACGAGCAGTACTTC.

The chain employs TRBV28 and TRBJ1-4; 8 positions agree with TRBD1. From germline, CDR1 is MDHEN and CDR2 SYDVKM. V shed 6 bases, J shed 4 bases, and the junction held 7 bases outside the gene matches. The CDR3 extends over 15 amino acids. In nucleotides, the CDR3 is TGTGCCAGCAGAGCCCCGGGACAGGTTAATGAAAAACTGTTTTTT. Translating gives CASRAPGQVNEKLFF.

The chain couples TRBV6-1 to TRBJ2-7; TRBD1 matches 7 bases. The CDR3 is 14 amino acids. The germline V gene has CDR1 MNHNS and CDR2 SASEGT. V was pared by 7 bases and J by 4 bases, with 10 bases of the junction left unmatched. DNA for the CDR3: TGTGCCAGCACCCTAGACAGGGACGGGTACGAGCAGTACTTC. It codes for CASTLDRDGYEQYF.

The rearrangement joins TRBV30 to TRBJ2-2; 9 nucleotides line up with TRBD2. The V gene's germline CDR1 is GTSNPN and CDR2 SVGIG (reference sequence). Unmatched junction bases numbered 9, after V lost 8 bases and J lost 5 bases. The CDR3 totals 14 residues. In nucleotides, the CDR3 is TGTGCCCACCGCGGAAGCGGGAGGACCGGGGAGCTGTTTTTT. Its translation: CAHRGSGRTGELFF.

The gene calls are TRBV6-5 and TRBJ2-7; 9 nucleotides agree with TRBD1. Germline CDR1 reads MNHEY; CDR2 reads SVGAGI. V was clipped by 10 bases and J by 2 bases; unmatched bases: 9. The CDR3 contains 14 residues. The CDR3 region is CATEPGQGAYEQYF. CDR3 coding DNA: TGTGCCACGGAACCGGGACAGGGAGCCTACGAGCAGTACTTC.

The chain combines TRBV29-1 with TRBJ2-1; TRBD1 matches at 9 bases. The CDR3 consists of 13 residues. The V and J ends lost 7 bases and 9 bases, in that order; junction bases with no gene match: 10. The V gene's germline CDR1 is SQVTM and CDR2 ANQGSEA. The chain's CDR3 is CSGGEQGAVEQFF. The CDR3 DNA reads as TGCAGCGGTGGAGAACAGGGGGCGGTTGAGCAGTTCTTC.

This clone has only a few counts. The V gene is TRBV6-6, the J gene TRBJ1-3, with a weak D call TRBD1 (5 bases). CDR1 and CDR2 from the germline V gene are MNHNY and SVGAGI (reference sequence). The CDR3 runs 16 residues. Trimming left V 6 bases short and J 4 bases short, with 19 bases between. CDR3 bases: TGTGCCAGCAGCTACCCCATCTCGGGGGGGGGAAACACCATATATTTT. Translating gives CASSYPISGGGNTIYF.

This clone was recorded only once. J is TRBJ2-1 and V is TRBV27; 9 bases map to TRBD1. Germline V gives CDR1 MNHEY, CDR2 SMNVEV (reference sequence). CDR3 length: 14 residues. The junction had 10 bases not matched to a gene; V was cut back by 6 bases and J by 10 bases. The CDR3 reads CASRPLDRGVEQFF. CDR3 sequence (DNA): TGTGCCAGCAGACCACTGGACAGGGGAGTCGAGCAGTTCTTC.

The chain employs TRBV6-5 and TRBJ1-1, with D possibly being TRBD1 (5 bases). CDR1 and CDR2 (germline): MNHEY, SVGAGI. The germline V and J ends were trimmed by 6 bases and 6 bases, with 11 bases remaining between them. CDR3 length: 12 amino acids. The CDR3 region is CASSWGVSEAFF. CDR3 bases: TGTGCCAGCAGCTGGGGGGTCTCTGAAGCTTTCTTT.

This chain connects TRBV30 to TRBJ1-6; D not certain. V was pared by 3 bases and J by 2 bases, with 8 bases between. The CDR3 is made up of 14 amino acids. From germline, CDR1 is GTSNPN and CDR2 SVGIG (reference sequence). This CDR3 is CAWSLGPYNSPLHF. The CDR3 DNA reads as TGTGCCTGGAGCCTTGGGCCCTATAATTCACCCCTCCACTTT.

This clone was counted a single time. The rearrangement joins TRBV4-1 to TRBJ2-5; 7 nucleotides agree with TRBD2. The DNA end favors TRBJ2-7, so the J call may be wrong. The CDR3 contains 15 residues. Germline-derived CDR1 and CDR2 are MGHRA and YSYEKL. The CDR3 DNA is TGCGCCAGCAGCCAAGATTGGGCGGGAGAATACGAGCAGTACTTC. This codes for CASSQDWAGEYEQYF.

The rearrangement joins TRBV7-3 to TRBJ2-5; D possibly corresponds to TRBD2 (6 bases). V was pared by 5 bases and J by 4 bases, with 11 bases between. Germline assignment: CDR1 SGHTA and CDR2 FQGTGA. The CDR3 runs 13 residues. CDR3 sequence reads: CASSRDFGETQYF. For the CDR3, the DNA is TGTGCCAGCAGCCGGGACTTTGGAGAGACCCAGTACTTC.

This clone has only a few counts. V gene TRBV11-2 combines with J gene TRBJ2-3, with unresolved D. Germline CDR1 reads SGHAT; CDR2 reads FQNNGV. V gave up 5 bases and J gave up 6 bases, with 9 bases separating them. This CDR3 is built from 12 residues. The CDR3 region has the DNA TGTGCCAGCAGCCCCCCCAGGGATACGCAGTATTTT. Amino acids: CASSPPRDTQYF.

The DNA of the CDR3 is TGTGCCAGCAGACCGGGACAGGGGGCAGGGGACGAGCAGTACTTC. This encodes CASRPGQGAGDEQYF. The chain employs TRBV2 and TRBJ2-5; 12 bases map to TRBD1. The closer fit of TRBJ2-7 to the DNA end suggests the J call may be wrong. This CDR3 contains 15 residues. Looked up from germline, CDR1 is SNHLY and CDR2 is FYNNEI.